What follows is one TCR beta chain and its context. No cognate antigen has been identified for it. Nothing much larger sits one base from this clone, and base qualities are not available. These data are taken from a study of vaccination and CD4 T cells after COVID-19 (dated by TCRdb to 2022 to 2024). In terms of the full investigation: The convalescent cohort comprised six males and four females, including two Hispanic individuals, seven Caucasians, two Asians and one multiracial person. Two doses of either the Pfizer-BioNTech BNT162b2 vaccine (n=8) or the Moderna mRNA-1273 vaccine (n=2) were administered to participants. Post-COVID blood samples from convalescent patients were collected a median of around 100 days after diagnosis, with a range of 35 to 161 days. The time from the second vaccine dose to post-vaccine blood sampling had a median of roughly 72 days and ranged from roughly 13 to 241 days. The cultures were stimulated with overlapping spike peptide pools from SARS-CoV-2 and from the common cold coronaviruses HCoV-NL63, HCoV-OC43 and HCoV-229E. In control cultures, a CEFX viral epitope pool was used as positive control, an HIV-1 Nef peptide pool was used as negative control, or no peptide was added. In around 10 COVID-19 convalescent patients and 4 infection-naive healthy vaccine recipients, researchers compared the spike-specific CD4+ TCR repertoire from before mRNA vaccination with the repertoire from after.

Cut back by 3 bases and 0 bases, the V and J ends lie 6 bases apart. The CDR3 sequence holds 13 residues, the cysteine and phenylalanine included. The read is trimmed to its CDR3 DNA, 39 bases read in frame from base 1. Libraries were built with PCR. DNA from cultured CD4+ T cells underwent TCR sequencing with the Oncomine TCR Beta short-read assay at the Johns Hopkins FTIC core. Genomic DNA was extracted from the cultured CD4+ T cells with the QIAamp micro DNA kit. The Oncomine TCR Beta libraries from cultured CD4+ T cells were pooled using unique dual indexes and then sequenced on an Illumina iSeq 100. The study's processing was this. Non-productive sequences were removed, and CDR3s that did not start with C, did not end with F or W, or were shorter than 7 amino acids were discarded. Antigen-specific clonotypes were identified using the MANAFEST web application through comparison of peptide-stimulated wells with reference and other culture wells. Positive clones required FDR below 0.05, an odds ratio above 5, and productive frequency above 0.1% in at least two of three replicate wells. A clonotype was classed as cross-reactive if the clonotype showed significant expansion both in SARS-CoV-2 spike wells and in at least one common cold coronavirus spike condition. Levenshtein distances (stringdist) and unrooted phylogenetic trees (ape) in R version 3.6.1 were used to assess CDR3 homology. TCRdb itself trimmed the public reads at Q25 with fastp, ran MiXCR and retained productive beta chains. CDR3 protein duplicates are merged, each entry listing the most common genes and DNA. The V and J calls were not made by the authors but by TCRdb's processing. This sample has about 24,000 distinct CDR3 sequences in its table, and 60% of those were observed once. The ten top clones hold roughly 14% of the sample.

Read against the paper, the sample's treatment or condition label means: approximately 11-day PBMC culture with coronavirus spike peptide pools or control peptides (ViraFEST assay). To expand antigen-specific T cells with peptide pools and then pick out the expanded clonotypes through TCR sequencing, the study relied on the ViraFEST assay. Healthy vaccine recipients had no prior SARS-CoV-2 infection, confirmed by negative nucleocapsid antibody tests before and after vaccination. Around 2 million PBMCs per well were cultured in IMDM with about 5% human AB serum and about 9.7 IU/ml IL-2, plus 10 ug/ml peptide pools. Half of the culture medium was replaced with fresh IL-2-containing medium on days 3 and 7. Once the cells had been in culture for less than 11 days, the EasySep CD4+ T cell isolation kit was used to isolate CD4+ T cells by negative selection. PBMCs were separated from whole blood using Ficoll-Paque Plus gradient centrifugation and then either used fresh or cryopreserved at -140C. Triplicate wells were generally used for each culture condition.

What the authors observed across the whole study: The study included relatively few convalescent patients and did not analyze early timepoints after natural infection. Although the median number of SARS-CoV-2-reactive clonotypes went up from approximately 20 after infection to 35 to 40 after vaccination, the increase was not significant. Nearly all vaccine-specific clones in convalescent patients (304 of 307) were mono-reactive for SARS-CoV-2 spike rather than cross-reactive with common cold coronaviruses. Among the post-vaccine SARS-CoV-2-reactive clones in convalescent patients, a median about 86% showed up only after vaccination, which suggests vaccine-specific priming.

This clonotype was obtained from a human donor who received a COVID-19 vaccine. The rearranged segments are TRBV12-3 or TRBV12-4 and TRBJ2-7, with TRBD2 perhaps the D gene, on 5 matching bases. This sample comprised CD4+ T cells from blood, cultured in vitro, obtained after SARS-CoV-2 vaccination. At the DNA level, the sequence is TGTGCCAGCAGTTTGAGGGCCTCCTACGAGCAGTACTTC. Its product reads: CASSLRASYEQYF.